This T cell receptor (beta chain) was retrieved from a study of graft-versus-host responses after intestinal transplantation. Study-wide background: All recipients got anti-thymocyte globulin induction, then tacrolimus and steroids for roughly three years. Study-level points and caveats: Investigators detected GvH clones in recipient marrow, with some emerging earlier in ileum or blood. Allograft clonal ratios (graft-versus-host to host-versus-graft) were high in patients who had graft-donor T cell macrochimerism.

Comments on this clone: Its antigen is not known.

Profiled with immunoSEQ multiplex PCR; TCRdb holds only in-frame clones, not every one. The table records some 40,000 clones, 90% to 95% of them present only once. This clonotype was sampled from a human patient who received an intestinal transplant, so some T cells may come from the graft donor. The specimen comprised PBMCs, sampled approximately 700 days after intestinal transplantation.

DNA for the CDR3: TGTGCCAGCAGTGAAAGCGTGGCACCGAAGGGTGATACGCAGTATTTT. Amino acids: CASSESVAPKGDTQYF. The chain employs TRBV6-1 and TRBJ2-3; D remains ambiguous. The CDR3 runs 16 residues. Trimming pared 2 bases from V and 6 bases from J, leaving 18 bases between. Germline lookup yields CDR1 MNHNS and CDR2 SASEGT.